This TCR beta chain was obtained from a study of T cell responses to AZD1222 COVID-19 vaccine (dated by TCRdb to 2020 to 2023). For context, the study as a whole: TCR sequencing covered roughly 230 trial participants: about 210 given two doses of AZD1222 and 26 given two doses of MenACWY control vaccine. Trial participants were enrolled by age into 18-55, 56-69 and 70-plus year subgroups, with 148, 28 and 57 TCR-sequenced participants respectively.

Overall results and qualifications from the work: Because no samples from the day 14 peak response were available, repertoires could be characterized only after the peak T cell response. The 56-69-year group was small, and its depth increase did not reach significance, likely because of low power. After two AZD1222 doses, spike-specific TCR breadth and depth were significantly higher than at day 0 and than in MenACWY recipients. Conclusions about previously exposed vaccinees were limited because only five to seven AZD1222 recipients were SARS-CoV-2 seropositive at baseline. Nearly half of unique spike-specific TCRs reportedly recognized epitopes outside regions mutated in the B.1.351 and B.1.1.7 variants. Most participants were white British and females outnumbered males, and the authors suggested that clonal diversity may have been underestimated. The vaccine-associated CD4 TCRs covered the entire spike protein, and the dominant responses fell in regions 160-218 and 743-854.

What this sample's time point label stands for: about 28 days (+/-7) after the second vaccine dose. Because spike-specific TCR depth and breadth did not differ between the two schedules, AZD1222 recipients who got a second dose at roughly 4 weeks were pooled with those who got a second dose at roughly 12 weeks. Vaccinee samples came from UK trials COV001 and COV002, including a single-blind randomized controlled phase 2/3 trial of AZD1222 (ChAdOx1 nCoV-19) in healthy adults. For TCRbeta chain sequencing, PBMC samples from trial participants were taken at day 0 and at day 28 after the second dose. With regard to this clone: What this receptor recognizes is not known. No clone much larger than this one lies a single base away; base qualities are absent.

The junction shows trimming of 6 bases on V and 7 bases on J, and the gene matches do not reach 20 bases of it. Taken from the germline V gene, the CDR1 and CDR2 loops are MDHEN and SYDVKM. The CDR3, cysteine through phenylalanine, is 18 amino acids long. Here the CDR3 DNA is all that survives: 54 bases in frame from base 1. The CDR3 regions of human TCRbeta chains were analyzed by immunosequencing. From the authors' description of their analysis: Repertoire TCRs were matched against a reference library of SARS-CoV-2-specific TCRs generated with the MIRA antigen-specificity platform. Breadth meant the fraction of unique TCRs that were SARS-CoV-2-associated, whereas depth meant the fraction of total T cells that were SARS-CoV-2-associated. Each spike-specific TCR was assigned to its reactive spike region and to a CD4 or CD8 class using the MIRA data. Log10-transformed breadth and depth values were compared by one-way ANOVA with Sidak's multiple comparisons tests. TCRdb retrieved this table from immuneACCESS and kept in-frame rearrangements only. Not all clones are present; in checked studies, unresolved V genes account for under half, and no reason is known for the remainder. The V and J calls and clone size are taken from that table; D and trimming were inferred from the DNA. This sample lists around 160,000 clones; under 95% were detected once. The ten largest clones represent under 1.5% of the sample.

The sequence is built from TRBV28 and TRBJ1-5; 8 bases in between match TRBD1. The clonotype was recovered from an adult who received the AZD1222 COVID-19 vaccine. The input for sequencing was peripheral blood, taken 28 days after the second AZD1222 dose. The nucleotide sequence is given as TGTGCCAGCAGGGGAGGGGGACCCCCGGGACAGGATTCCCAGCCCCAGCATTTT. It encodes CASRGGGPPGQDSQPQHF.